The 8 T cell receptor beta chains below all came from one sample that was sequenced in a study of T cell repertoires in cytomegalovirus infection. MiXCR was run by TCRdb on the reads, yielding one entry per CDR3 protein. The table includes roughly 250,000 distinct CDR3 sequences, roughly 22% detected once. The source material was CD8+ T cells from PBMCs. The receptors were sampled from a human donor in good health (CMV status not recorded). Some clones in this sample may be carry-over from other donors' samples.

This clonotype has just one count. The V call is TRBV19, the J call TRBJ2-1, with D hard to call. The length of the CDR3 is 13 residues. Germline V lookup: CDR1 LNHDA, CDR2 SQIVND (reference sequence). Trimming left V 1 base short and J 10 bases short, with 11 bases between. The CDR3 region has the DNA TGTGCCAGTAGTATAGCGGGCTACCAAGAGCAGTTCTTC. Its protein is CASSIAGYQEQFF.

The chain's CDR3 is CSVEDSYNEQFF. DNA of the CDR3: TGCAGCGTGGAGGACAGCTACAATGAGCAGTTCTTC. The chain uses TRBV29-1 and TRBJ2-1; D possibly corresponds to TRBD1 (6 bases). V lost 6 bases, J lost 3 bases, and 9 bases lay in between. The CDR3 contains 12 residues. Germline V CDR1 and CDR2: SQVTM, ANQGSEA.

The rearrangement uses TRBV6-2 or TRBV6-3 and TRBJ1-1; D remains unclear. V was pared by 0 bases and J by 4 bases, with 6 bases between. CDR1 and CDR2 (germline): MNHEY, SVGEGT. This CDR3 is 13 amino acids long. The chain's CDR3 is CASSYSLSTEAFF. In DNA, the CDR3 is TGTGCCAGCAGTTACTCGCTTTCCACTGAAGCTTTCTTT.

The chain uses TRBV29-1 and TRBJ2-7, with D possibly matching TRBD1 (6 bases). Germline CDR1 SQVTM, CDR2 ANQGSEA. There are 15 residues in the CDR3. Trimming removed 6 bases from V and 7 bases from J, with 25 bases in between. DNA for the CDR3: TGCAGCGTGACTGGTCGGGACATCGAATGGGGTGAGCAGTACTTC. Residues: CSVTGRDIEWGEQYF.

This clonotype was recorded at least ten times. This CDR3 is CASSPGTSGGETQYF. DNA for the CDR3: TGTGCCAGCAGCCCAGGGACTAGCGGAGGGGAGACCCAGTACTTC. This chain joins TRBV7-8 and TRBJ2-5; 11 bases are a match to TRBD2. Germline V gene sequence: CDR1 SGHVS, CDR2 FQNEAQ. Trimming cost V 5 bases and J 5 bases; bases outside gene matches: 7. The CDR3 covers 15 residues.

The chain employs TRBV2 and TRBJ2-3; D not resolved. The CDR3 consists of 13 residues. Per germline, CDR1 SNHLY and CDR2 FYNNEI. The V gene lost 8 bases and the J gene lost 0 bases, with 9 bases spanning the gap. CDR3 nucleotides: TGTGCCAGCGGGCGATCTAGCACAGATACGCAGTATTTT. Translated, it gives CASGRSSTDTQYF.

DNA for the CDR3: TGCGCCAGCAGTCGCATCACTGGCCAGCCCCAGCATTTT. It yields the protein CASSRITGQPQHF. V usage is TRBV23-1 and J usage is TRBJ1-5; the D is unclear. TRBV23-1 is an ORF; its function is uncertain. This CDR3 has 13 residues. The V gene lost 4 bases and the J gene lost 7 bases, with 11 bases spanning the gap.

This clonotype appeared a single time. A much larger clone lies a single base off, so this may be a read error. In DNA, the CDR3 is TGTGCCATCAGTGAGTCGACTAGCCCTAGGGGCGATGAGCAGTTCTTC. Translation gives CAISESTSPRGDEQFF. The chain uses TRBV10-3 and TRBJ2-1, with TRBD2 matching over 7 bases. The CDR3 length is 16 residues. Germline loops: CDR1 ENHRY, CDR2 SYGVKD. The V and J ends lost 0 bases and 8 bases, in that order; junction bases with no gene match: 10.